This TCR beta chain originates from a study of cytomegalovirus exposure and HLA in healthy donors. The junction had 6 bases not matched to a gene; V was cut back by 10 bases and J by 2 bases. From germline, CDR1 is ENHRY and CDR2 SYGVKD. This CDR3 comprises 13 residues. The PCR contained 60 Vbeta and 13 Jbeta primers. Using immunoSEQ multiplex PCR, the repertoire was profiled, and TCRdb retains in-frame clones only, with some absent. The table has around 100,000 clones, about 70% seen once; the top ten hold roughly 2.7%. The chain joins TRBV10-3 to TRBJ1-2; 8 positions agree with TRBD1. The clonotype originates from a man in his fifties or sixties in good health and CMV-seropositive. The sequencing input was PBMCs. The CDR3 is CANRQGTNYGYTF. DNA of the CDR3: TGTGCCAACCGACAGGGGACGAACTATGGCTACACCTTC.